This TCR beta chain is drawn from a study of cytomegalovirus exposure and HLA in healthy donors. The overall study: The Caucasian-associated ancestry cluster held around 76% of under 450 genotyped donors.

Findings and limits, study-wide: A link between a missense DCLRE1C variant and TCR beta V- and J-gene trimming emerged from a later analysis. The likely origin of a cluster of highly shared sequence variants was a sequencing artifact.

This PCR relied on a set of 60 Vbeta primers and 13 Jbeta primers. The protocol was immunoSEQ multiplex PCR, while the TCRdb copy is restricted to in-frame clones and leaves out a portion. The sample carries about 180,000 clones, roughly 80% recorded once. CDR1 is PRHDT, CDR2 FYEKMQ, per germline (reference sequence). The CDR3 runs 15 residues. Note on this clone: What it recognizes is unknown. An end of the junction differs from the germline gene, which may be a read error.

The chain is built from TRBV13 and TRBJ1-4; 10 nucleotides match TRBD1. The source is a man aged 25 to 45 in good health and CMV-seronegative. The sample taken for sequencing was PBMCs. This chain's CDR3 is CASSLEGQGNEKLLF. The CDR3 region has the DNA TGTGCCAGCAGCTTAGAGGGACAGGGGAATGAAAAACTGCTTTTT.